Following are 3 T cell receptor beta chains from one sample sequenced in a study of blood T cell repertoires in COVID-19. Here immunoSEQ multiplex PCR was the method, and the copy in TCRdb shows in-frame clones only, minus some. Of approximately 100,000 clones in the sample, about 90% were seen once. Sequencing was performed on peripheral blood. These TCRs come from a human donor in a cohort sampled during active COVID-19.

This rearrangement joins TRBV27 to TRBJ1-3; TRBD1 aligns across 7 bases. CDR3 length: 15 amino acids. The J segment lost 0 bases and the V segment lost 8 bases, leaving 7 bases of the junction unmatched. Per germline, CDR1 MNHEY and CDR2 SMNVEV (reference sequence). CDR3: CASGGQDASGNTIYF. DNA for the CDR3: TGTGCCAGCGGCGGACAGGACGCCTCTGGAAACACCATATATTTT.

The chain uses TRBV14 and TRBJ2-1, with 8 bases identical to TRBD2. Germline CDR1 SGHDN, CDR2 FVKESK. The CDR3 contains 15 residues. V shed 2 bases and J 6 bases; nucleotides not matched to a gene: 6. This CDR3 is CASSQLRGAVNEQFF. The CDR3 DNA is TGTGCCAGCAGCCAATTGCGGGGGGCCGTCAATGAGCAGTTCTTC.

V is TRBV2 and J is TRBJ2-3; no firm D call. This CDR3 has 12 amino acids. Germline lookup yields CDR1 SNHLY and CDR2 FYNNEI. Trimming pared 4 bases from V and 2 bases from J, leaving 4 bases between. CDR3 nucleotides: TGTGCCAGCAGTGTCCTCACAGATACGCAGTATTTT. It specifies CASSVLTDTQYF.